The 5 T cell receptor beta chains below all came from one sample that was sequenced in a study of regulatory T cells in long-lasting Graves disease. iRepertoire HTBI primers and Arm-PCR of CDR3 regions built TCR beta libraries. TCRdb used MiXCR to reprocess the multiplex PCR reads, holding one entry per CDR3 protein. This table has roughly 510,000 distinct CDR3 sequences, roughly 16% appearing once. Time point denoted: newly diagnosed GD, antithyroid drugs for less than 3 months. Construction of the TCR library relied on RNA isolated from PBMCs. A further study also used this sample, focusing on T cells in Graves' hyperthyroidism and ophthalmopathy.

This sample comprised peripheral blood mononuclear cells (PBMCs), obtained at new diagnosis, from a patient treated with antithyroid drugs. The receptors here all came from a man between 18 and 29 years old with Graves disease.

This clonotype was recorded many times. J is TRBJ2-5 and V is TRBV19; D unclear. Germline CDR1 reads LNHDA; CDR2 reads SQIVND (reference sequence). This CDR3 has 14 amino acids. V dropped 3 bases and J dropped 3 bases, with 11 bases sitting between them. DNA for the CDR3: TGTGCCAGTAGTATCAACAGAGGAAAAGAGACCCAGTACTTC. It specifies CASSINRGKETQYF.

V gene TRBV20-1 combines with J gene TRBJ2-2; D is unresolved. CDR1 and CDR2 from the germline V gene are DFQATT and SNEGSKA (reference sequence). V was trimmed by 2 bases and J by 1 base, leaving 5 bases between them. The CDR3 consists of 13 residues. As DNA, the CDR3 is TGCAGTGCTAGACGGAGGAACACCGGGGAGCTGTTTTTT. The encoded protein is CSARRRNTGELFF.

The sample holds many counts of this clonotype. The rearrangement joins TRBV6-1 to TRBJ2-7, with D possibly TRBD1 on 7 matching bases. Germline values: CDR1 MNHNS, CDR2 SASEGT. The CDR3 loop spans 15 amino acids. The V and J ends lost 7 bases and 6 bases respectively, with 22 bases between them. The CDR3 region is CASMRGDSPPLEQYF. The CDR3, as DNA: TGTGCCAGCATGAGGGGGGACAGCCCCCCTCTCGAGCAGTACTTC.

This CDR3 reads CASSRTEKLFF. The CDR3 coding sequence is TGTGCCAGCAGCCGGACTGAAAAACTGTTTTTT. This chain joins TRBV12-3 or TRBV12-4 and TRBJ1-4; D is unresolved. This CDR3 spans 11 amino acids. V was trimmed by 6 bases and J by 7 bases, leaving 6 bases between them.

This clonotype came up many times. The chain employs TRBV28 and TRBJ2-7; perhaps TRBD2 as D (5 bases). Trimming pared 7 bases from V and 6 bases from J, leaving 22 bases between. CDR3 length: 15 residues. Germline CDR1 is MDHEN and CDR2 is SYDVKM. CDR3 sequence: CASNPRTLVGSEQYF. Here the CDR3 DNA reads TGTGCCAGCAACCCTCGGACTTTAGTGGGTTCCGAGCAGTACTTC.